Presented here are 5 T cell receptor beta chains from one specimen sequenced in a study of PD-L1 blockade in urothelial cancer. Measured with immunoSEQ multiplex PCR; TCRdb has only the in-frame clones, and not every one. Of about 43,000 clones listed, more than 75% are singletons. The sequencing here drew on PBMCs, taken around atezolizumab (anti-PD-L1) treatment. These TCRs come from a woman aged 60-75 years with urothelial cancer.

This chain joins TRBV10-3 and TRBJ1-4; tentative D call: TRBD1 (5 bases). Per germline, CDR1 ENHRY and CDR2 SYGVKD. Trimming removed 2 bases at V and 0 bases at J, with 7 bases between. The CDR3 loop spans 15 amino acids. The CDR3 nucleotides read TGTGCCATCAGTGAGCTGGGGCCAACTAATGAAAAACTGTTTTTT. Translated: CAISELGPTNEKLFF.

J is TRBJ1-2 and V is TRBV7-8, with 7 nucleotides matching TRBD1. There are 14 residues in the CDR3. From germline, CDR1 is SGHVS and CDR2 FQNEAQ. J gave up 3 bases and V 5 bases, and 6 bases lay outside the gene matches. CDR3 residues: CASSPRQGDYGYTF. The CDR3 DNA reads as TGTGCCAGCAGCCCCCGACAGGGAGACTATGGCTACACCTTC.

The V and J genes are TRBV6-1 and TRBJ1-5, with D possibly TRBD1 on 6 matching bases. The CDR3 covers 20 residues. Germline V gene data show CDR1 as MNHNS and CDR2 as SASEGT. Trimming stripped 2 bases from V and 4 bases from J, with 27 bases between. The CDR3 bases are TGTGCCAGCAGTGAATACCCGCAGCTTCACAGGGTACTAGGGAATCAGCCCCAGCATTTT. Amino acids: CASSEYPQLHRVLGNQPQHF.

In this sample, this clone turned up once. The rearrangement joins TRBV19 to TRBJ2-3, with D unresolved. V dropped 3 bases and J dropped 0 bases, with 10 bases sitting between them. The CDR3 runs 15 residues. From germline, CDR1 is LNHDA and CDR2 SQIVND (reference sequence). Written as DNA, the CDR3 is TGTGCCAGTAGTATCTGGCGGTCAAGCACAGATACGCAGTATTTT. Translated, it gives CASSIWRSSTDTQYF.

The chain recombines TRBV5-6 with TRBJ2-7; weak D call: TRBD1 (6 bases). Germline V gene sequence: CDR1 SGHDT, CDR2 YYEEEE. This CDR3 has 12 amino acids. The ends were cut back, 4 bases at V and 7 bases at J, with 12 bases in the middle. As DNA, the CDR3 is TGTGCCAGCAGCACAGGGACACGGGAGCAGTACTTC. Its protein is CASSTGTREQYF.